This note documents a single T cell receptor (beta chain) sequence. Antigen specificity is unknown. The junction shows a germline mismatch at one end, possibly a read error. The PCR had 60 Vbeta and 13 Jbeta primers. Per the study methods: Unique TCR beta chains numbered 80 million to 95 million in a later analysis, with around 10 million shared. Profiled with immunoSEQ multiplex PCR; TCRdb holds only in-frame clones, not every one. V and J calls and clone size follow that table, whereas D and trimming were derived from the DNA. This sample has about 140,000 clones, with about 81% found just once. These data belong to a study of cytomegalovirus exposure and HLA in healthy donors. Study-wide results and caveats: Most CMV-associated TCR beta chains appeared HLA-restricted in a later analysis. Listed as cytomegalovirus-associated were 150 or so TCR beta chains.

The CDR3 runs 13 residues. Germline CDR1 is SSHAT and CDR2 is FNYEAQ (reference sequence). The chain links TRBV7-7 to TRBJ2-7; D not resolved. Material: PBMCs. This TCR was sampled from a woman in her fifties or sixties in good health and CMV-seropositive. The CDR3 DNA reads as TGTGCTAGCAGCCCAGGCCCTTTTTACGAGCAGTACTTC. Amino acid sequence: CASSPGPFYEQYF.